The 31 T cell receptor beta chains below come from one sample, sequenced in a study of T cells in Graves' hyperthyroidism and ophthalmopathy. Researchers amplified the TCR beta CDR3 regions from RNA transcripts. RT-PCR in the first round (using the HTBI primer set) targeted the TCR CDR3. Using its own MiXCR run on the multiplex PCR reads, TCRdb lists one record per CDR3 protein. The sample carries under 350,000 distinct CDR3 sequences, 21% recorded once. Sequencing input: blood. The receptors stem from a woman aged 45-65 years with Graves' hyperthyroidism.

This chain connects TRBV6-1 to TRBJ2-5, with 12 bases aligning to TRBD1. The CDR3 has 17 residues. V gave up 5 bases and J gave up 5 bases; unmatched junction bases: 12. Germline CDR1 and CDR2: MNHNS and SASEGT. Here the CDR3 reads CASSNRDRGQYRETQYF. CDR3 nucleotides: TGTGCCAGCAGTAACCGGGACAGGGGGCAATATCGGGAGACCCAGTACTTC.

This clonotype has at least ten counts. This CDR3 is CASSEAPGLQFEQFF. CDR3 in DNA: TGTGCCAGCAGTGAAGCTCCCGGACTCCAATTTGAGCAGTTCTTC. This chain connects TRBV6-1 to TRBJ2-1; weak D call: TRBD2 (5 bases). Looked up from germline, CDR1 is MNHNS and CDR2 is SASEGT. V lost 0 bases, J lost 9 bases, and 15 bases lay in between. The CDR3 sequence is 15 residues long.

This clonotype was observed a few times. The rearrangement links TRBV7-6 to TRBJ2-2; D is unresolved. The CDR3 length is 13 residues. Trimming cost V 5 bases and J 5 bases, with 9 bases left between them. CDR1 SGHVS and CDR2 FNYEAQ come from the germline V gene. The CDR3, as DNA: TGTGCCAGCAGCGTTTCCGGGACCGGGGAGCTGTTTTTT. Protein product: CASSVSGTGELFF.

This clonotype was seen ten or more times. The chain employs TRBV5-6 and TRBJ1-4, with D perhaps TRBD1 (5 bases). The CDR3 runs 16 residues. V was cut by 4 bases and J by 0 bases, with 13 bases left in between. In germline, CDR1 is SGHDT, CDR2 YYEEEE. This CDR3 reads CASSRWGSATNEKLFF. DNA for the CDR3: TGTGCCAGCAGCCGGTGGGGGTCTGCAACTAATGAAAAACTGTTTTTT.

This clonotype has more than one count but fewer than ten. The CDR3 DNA reads as TGTGCCAGCAGTTTACCGACCGGGACTAGCGTTGAGACCCAGTACTTC. It is translated as CASSLPTGTSVETQYF. The rearrangement links TRBV28 to TRBJ2-5; TRBD2 matches 10 bases. V lost 2 bases, J lost 5 bases, and 8 bases stayed unmatched. Germline-derived CDR1 and CDR2 are MDHEN and SYDVKM. The length of the CDR3 is 16 residues.

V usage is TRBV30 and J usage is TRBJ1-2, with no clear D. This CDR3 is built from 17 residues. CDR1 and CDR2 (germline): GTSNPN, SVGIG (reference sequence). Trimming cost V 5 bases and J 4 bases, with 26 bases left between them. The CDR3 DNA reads TGTGCCTGGGGACCAATGTGGTCGCCGCAGCGGCCCTATGGCTACACCTTC. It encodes CAWGPMWSPQRPYGYTF.

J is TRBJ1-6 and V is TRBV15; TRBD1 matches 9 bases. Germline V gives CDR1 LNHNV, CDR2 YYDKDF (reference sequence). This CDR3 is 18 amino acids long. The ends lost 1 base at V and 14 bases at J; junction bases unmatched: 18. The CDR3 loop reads CATSRASSGQGSQRSLHF. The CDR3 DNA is TGTGCCACCAGCAGAGCCTCGAGCGGACAGGGGTCCCAGAGATCCCTCCACTTT.

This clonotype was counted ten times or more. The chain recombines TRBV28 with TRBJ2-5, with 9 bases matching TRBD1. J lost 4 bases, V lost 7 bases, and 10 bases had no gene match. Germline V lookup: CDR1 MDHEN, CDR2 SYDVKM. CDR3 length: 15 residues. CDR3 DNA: TGTGCCAGCACCCCCCTTAAACAGGGGGCAGAGACCCAGTACTTC. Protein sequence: CASTPLKQGAETQYF.

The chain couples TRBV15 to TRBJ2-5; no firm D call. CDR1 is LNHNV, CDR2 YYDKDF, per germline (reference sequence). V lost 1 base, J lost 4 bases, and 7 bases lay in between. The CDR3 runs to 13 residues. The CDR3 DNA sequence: TGTGCCACCAGCAGAGCCAGATCAGAGACCCAGTACTTC. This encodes CATSRARSETQYF.

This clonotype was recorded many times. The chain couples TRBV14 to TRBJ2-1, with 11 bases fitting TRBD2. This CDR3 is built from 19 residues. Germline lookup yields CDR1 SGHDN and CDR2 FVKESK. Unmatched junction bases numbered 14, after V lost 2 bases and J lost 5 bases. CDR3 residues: CASSQRLAGGLQSDNEQFF. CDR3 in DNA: TGTGCCAGCAGCCAAAGGCTAGCGGGAGGACTTCAAAGTGACAATGAGCAGTTCTTC.

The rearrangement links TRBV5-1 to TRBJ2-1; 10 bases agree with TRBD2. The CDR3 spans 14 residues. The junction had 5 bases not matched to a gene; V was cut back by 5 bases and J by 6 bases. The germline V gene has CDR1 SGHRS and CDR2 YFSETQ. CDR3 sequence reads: CASSERGGFNEQFF. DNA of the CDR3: TGCGCCAGCAGTGAGCGGGGGGGTTTCAATGAGCAGTTCTTC.

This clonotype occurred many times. Here the CDR3 reads CASSELQPDLNTEAFF. The CDR3, as DNA: TGTGCCAGCTCAGAGCTGCAACCGGACCTGAACACTGAAGCTTTCTTT. V and J are TRBV18 and TRBJ1-1; D gene ambiguous. Germline V gene lookup returns CDR1 KGHSH and CDR2 LQKENI. The CDR3 has 16 amino acids. Trimming pared 5 bases from V and 0 bases from J, leaving 16 bases between.

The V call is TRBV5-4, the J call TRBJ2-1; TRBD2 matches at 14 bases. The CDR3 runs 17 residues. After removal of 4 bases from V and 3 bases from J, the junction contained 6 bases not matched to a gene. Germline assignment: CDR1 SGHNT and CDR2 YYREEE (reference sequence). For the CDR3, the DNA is TGTGCCAGCAGCCCCAGACTAGCGGGGGGGTTCTACAATGAGCAGTTCTTC. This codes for CASSPRLAGGFYNEQFF.

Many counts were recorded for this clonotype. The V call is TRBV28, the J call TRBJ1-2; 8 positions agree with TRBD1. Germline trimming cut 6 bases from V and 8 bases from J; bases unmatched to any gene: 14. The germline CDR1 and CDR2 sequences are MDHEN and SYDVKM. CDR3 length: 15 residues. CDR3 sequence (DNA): TGTGCCAGCAGACCCGGCCCTCAGGGGGCTGGGGGCTACACCTTC. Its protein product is CASRPGPQGAGGYTF.

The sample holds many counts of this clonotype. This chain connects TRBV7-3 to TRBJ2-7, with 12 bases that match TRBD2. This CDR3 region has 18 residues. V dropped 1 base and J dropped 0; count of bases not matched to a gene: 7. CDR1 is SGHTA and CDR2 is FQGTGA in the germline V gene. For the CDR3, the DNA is TGTGCCAGCAGCTTAAGCTGGACTAGCGGGAAGAGCTCCTACGAGCAGTACTTC. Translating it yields CASSLSWTSGKSSYEQYF.

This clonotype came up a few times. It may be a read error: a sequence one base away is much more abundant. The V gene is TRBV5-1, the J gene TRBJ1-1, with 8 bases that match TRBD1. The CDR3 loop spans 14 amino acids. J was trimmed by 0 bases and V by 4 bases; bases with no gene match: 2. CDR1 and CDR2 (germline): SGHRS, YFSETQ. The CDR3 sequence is CASSTDRVNTEAFF. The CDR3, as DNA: TGCGCCAGCAGCACGGACAGGGTGAACACTGAAGCTTTCTTT.

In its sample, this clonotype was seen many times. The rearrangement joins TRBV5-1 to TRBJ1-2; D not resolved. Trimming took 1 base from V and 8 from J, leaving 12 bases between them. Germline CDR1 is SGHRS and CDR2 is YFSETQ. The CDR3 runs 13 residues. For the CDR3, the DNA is TGCGCCAGCAGCTTGAATGCTTTGGAGGGCTACACCTTC. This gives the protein CASSLNALEGYTF.

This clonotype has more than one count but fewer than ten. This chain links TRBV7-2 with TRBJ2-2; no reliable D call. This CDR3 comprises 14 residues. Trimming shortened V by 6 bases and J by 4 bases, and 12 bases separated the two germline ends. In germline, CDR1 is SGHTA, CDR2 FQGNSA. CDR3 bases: TGTGCCAGCAGATTCGTAGTTAGCACCGGGGAGCTGTTTTTT. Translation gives CASRFVVSTGELFF.

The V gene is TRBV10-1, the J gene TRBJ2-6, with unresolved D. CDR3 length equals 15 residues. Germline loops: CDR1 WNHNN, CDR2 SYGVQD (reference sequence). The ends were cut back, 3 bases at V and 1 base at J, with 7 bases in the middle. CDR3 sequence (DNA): TGCGCCAGCAGTGAACACAGATCTGGGGCCAACGTCCTGACTTTC. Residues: CASSEHRSGANVLTF.

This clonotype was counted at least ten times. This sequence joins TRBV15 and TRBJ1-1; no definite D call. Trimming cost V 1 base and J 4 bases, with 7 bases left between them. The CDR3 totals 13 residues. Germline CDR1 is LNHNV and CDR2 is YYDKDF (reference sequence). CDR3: CATSRAWSTEAFF. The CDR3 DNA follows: TGTGCCACCAGCAGAGCTTGGTCCACTGAAGCTTTCTTT.

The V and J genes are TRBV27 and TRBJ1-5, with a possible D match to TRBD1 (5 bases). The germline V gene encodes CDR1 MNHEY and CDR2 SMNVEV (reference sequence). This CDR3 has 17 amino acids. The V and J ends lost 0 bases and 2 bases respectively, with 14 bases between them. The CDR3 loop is CASSLSVQALRNQPQHF. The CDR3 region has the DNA TGTGCCAGCAGTTTATCAGTACAGGCCCTACGCAATCAGCCCCAGCATTTT.

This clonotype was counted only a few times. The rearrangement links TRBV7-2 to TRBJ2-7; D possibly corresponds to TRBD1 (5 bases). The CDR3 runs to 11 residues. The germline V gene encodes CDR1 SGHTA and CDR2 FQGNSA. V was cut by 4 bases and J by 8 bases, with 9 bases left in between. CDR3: CASSSGHQQYF. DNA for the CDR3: TGTGCCAGCAGCTCCGGACACCAGCAGTACTTC.

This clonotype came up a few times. The CDR3 reads CASSATGNNSPLHF. The CDR3 nucleotides read TGTGCCAGTAGCGCGACAGGGAATAATTCACCCCTCCACTTT. The rearrangement uses TRBV19 and TRBJ1-6, with 7 nucleotides matching TRBD1. The V gene's germline CDR1 is LNHDA and CDR2 SQIVND (reference sequence). The length of the CDR3 is 14 residues. The trim removed 6 bases at V and 5 bases at J, leaving 4 bases unmatched. Together with reference TRBV19 and TRBJ1-6, the CDR3 gives the full variable domain: DGGITQSPKYLFRKEGQNVTLSCEQNLNHDAMYWYRQDPGQGLRLIYYSQIVNDFQKGDIAEGYSVSREKKESFPLTVTSAQKNPTAFYLCASSATGNNSPLHFGNGTRLTVT.

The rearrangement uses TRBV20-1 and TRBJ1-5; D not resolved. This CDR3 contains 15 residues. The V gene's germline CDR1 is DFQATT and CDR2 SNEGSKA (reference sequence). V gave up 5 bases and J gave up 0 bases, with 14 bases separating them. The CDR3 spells CSAAVGRDSNQPQHF. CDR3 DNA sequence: TGCAGTGCTGCCGTCGGACGGGATAGCAATCAGCCCCAGCATTTT.

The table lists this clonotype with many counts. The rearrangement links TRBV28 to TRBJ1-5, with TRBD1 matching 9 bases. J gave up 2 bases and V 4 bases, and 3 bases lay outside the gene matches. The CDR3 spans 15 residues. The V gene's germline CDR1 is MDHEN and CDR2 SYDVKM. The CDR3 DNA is TGTGCCAGCAGTTCACAGGGGGCCGGCAATCAGCCCCAGCATTTT. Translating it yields CASSSQGAGNQPQHF.

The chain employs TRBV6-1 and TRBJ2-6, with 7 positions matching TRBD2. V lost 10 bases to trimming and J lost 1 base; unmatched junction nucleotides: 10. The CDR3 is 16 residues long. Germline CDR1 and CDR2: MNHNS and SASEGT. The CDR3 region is CATFRGRGSGANVLTF. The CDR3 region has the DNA TGTGCCACCTTCCGTGGGAGGGGATCTGGGGCCAACGTCCTGACTTTC.

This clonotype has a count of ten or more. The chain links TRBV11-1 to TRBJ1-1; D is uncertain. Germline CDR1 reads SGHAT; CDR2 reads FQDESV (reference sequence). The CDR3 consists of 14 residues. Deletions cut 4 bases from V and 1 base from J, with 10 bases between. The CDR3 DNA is TGTGCCAGCAGCTGGAGCAGCCCGAACACTGAAGCTTTCTTT. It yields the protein CASSWSSPNTEAFF.

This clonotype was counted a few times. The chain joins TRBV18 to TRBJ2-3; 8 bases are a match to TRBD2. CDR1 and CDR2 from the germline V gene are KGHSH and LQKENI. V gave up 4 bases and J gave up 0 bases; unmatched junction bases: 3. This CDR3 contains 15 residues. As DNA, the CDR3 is TGTGCCAGCTCACTACTAGCGGAGAGCACAGATACGCAGTATTTT. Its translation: CASSLLAESTDTQYF.

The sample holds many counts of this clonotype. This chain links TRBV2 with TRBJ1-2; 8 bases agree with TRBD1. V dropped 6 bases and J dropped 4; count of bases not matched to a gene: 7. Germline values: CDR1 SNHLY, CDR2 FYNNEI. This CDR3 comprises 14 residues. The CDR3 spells CASRGQGAFYGYTF. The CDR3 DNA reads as TGTGCCAGCAGAGGACAGGGAGCATTCTATGGCTACACCTTC.

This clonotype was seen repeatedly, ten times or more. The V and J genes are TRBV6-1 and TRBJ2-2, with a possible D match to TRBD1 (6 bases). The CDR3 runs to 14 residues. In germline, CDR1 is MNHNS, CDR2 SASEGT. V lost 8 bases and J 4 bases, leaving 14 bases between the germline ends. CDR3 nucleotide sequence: TGTGCCAGCGCGACCGGGACATCCACCGGGGAGCTGTTTTTT. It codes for CASATGTSTGELFF.

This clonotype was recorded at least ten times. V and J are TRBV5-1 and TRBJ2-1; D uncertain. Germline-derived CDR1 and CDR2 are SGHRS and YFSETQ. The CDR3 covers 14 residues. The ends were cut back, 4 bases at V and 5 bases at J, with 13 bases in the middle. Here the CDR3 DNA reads TGCGCCAGCAGCGCCTACCGGGTCCACAATGAGCAGTTCTTC. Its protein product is CASSAYRVHNEQFF.